A single sample gave rise to the 14 T cell receptor beta chains below, sequenced in a study of tumor-infiltrating lymphocytes in primary liver carcinoma. The roughly 19-32 mg bulk tissue piece was not sorted before simultaneous RNA and DNA extraction. Researchers generated TCR beta cDNA from approximately 500 ng of total RNA, relying on a constant-region primer. Three nested multiplex PCR rounds, a slightly modified ARM-PCR, produced the libraries for TCR beta. A C-beta reverse primer and TRBV1-TRBV30 forward primers served in each of the first two PCR rounds, at about 9 cycles apiece. TCRdb reprocessed the multiplex PCR reads with MiXCR, giving one entry per CDR3 protein. Altogether approximately 110,000 distinct CDR3 sequences are present, 50% to 70% being singletons, with the ten largest covering around 9%. The material sequenced was liver tumor tissue from sampling region 1. Subset indicated: tumor region T1, superior pole. Receptors were obtained from a woman aged 60 to 75 with primary liver carcinoma and hepatitis B virus infection.

A word on this clonotype: A read error may explain this, as a much larger clone is one base away. J is TRBJ2-1 and V is TRBV6-5; TRBD1 matches 9 bases. The CDR3 runs 15 residues. CDR1 is MNHEY, CDR2 SVGAGI, per germline. V lost 2 bases, J lost 10 bases, and 9 bases stayed unmatched. The CDR3 DNA is TGTGCCAGCAGTTACGGGGGGACAGGGCTGGTAGAGCAGTTCTTC. Protein sequence: CASSYGGTGLVEQFF.

This rearrangement joins TRBV14 to TRBJ2-2; D is uncertain. The CDR3 covers 16 residues. From germline, CDR1 is SGHDN and CDR2 FVKESK. The V end lost 1 base, the J end lost 6 bases, and 15 bases lay between the germline ends. The CDR3 spells CASSQGVGPGSGELFF. CDR3 in DNA: TGTGCCAGCAGCCAAGGGGTAGGGCCCGGTTCCGGGGAGCTGTTTTTT.

Points on this clonotype: A clone one base away is much larger, so this may be a read error. J is TRBJ1-1 and V is TRBV6-1; a possible D gene is TRBD1 (6 bases). The CDR3 length is 13 residues. Per germline, CDR1 MNHNS and CDR2 SASEGT. CDR3 DNA: TGTGCCAACAGTGAACAGGGACGGACTGAAGCTTTCTTT. It is translated as CANSEQGRTEAFF.

This clonotype has just a few counts. A much bigger clone sits one base away, suggesting this may be a read error. The rearrangement joins TRBV4-1 to TRBJ1-1; D not resolved. Per germline, CDR1 MGHRA and CDR2 YSYEKL. The CDR3 runs 12 residues. For the CDR3, the DNA is TGCGCCAGCAGCCATTGGGGAACTGAAACTTTCTTT. It encodes CASSHWGTETFF.

Details on this clonotype: Lacking the conserved final phenylalanine or tryptophan, this CDR3 likely reflects a read error. The DNA is omitted, as the CDR3 cannot be located on it reliably, and the CDR3 follows TCRdb's listing. The genes are TRBV11-2 and TRBJ2-7; the table's D call, TRBD1, has no DNA check behind it. Looked up from germline, CDR1 is SGHAT and CDR2 is FQNNGV. The CDR3 length is 14 residues, termini included. This CDR3 is CASSLDIVIPGLYS.

The sample holds many counts of this clonotype. The rearrangement uses TRBV29-1 and TRBJ1-1; D is unclear. This CDR3 has 13 amino acids. The germline CDR1 and CDR2 sequences are SQVTM and ANQGSEA. V lost 4 bases and J lost 3, with 12 bases in between. In nucleotides, the CDR3 is TGCAGCGTTGCCCCAGGCTTGGACACTGAAGCTTTCTTT. It specifies CSVAPGLDTEAFF.

The V and J genes are TRBV30 and TRBJ2-1; 7 nucleotides align to TRBD1. CDR3 length equals 13 residues. The germline gives CDR1 GTSNPN, CDR2 SVGIG (reference sequence). V was clipped by 4 bases and J by 6 bases; unmatched bases: 6. This CDR3 is CAWNRDRTNEQFF. The CDR3, as DNA: TGTGCCTGGAACCGGGACAGAACCAATGAGCAGTTCTTC.

With respect to this clonotype: The conserved phenylalanine or tryptophan normally closing the CDR3 is absent here, so this likely arose from a read error. The rearrangement joins TRBV12-3 or TRBV12-4 to TRBJ2-3; possible D gene TRBD1, 6 bases. V was clipped by 7 bases and J by 0 bases, with 14 bases between them. There are 15 residues in the CDR3. This chain's CDR3 is CASIHGQISTDTQYL. The CDR3 bases are TGTGCCAGCATCCATGGACAGATTAGCACAGATACGCAGTATCTT.

The rearrangement uses TRBV11-2 and TRBJ2-3; D is possibly TRBD1 or TRBD2 (5 bases each). The germline CDR1 and CDR2 sequences are SGHAT and FQNNGV. V was shortened by 5 bases and J by 3 bases, with 15 bases between the two germline ends. This CDR3 spans 15 amino acids. The CDR3 nucleotides are TGTGCCAGCAGCCCATATGGGGGTGGAACAGATACGCAGTATTTT. Translation gives CASSPYGGGTDTQYF.

This clonotype appeared many times. V and J are TRBV14 and TRBJ2-7; D not certain. Per the germline V gene, CDR1 is SGHDN and CDR2 is FVKESK. Trimming took 5 bases from V and 5 from J, leaving 10 bases between them. The CDR3 runs 12 residues. The DNA for the CDR3 is TGTGCCAGCAGCTTAACCTGGGACGAGCAGTACTTC. This codes for CASSLTWDEQYF. Full variable domain (remainder filled in from reference TRBV14 and TRBJ2-7): EAGVTQFPSHSVIEKGQTVTLRCDPISGHDNLYWYRRVMGKEIKFLLHFVKESKQDESGMPNNRFLAERTGGTYSTLKVQPAELEDSGVYFCASSLTWDEQYFGPGTRLTVT.

A remark on this clonotype: Being one base from a much bigger clone, this may be a read error. This rearrangement joins TRBV5-4 to TRBJ2-7; 8 bases are shared with TRBD2. CDR3 size: 14 residues. Looked up from germline, CDR1 is SGHNT and CDR2 is YYREEE (reference sequence). The chain's CDR3 is CANSSGRASDEQYF. As DNA, the CDR3 is TGTGCCAACAGCTCCGGGAGGGCCTCGGACGAGCAGTACTTC.

This clonotype was seen a single time. Sequence at one end of the junction differs from germline and may be a read error. The genes are TRBV5-1 and TRBJ1-3; a weak D match, TRBD1 (5 bases). The germline gives CDR1 SGHRS, CDR2 YFSETQ. The CDR3 covers 15 residues. CDR3 nucleotide sequence: TGCGCCTGCAGCTTGGCCAGAGGGACTGGAAACATCATATATTTT. This gives the protein CACSLARGTGNIIYF.

Concerning this clonotype: The missing conserved phenylalanine or tryptophan at the end of this CDR3 makes a read error likely. This chain links TRBV11-2 with TRBJ2-1; possibly TRBD1 or TRBD2 for D (5 bases each). The CDR3 extends over 15 amino acids. CDR1 is SGHAT, CDR2 FQNNGV, per germline. V gave up 7 bases and J gave up 8 bases, with 21 bases separating them. CDR3 sequence: CASNSPGASLDEQFL. The CDR3 DNA follows: TGTGCCAGCAACTCCCCCGGGGCTAGCCTGGATGAGCAGTTCCTC.

Details on this clonotype: The junction shows a germline mismatch at one end, possibly a read error. V usage is TRBV11-2 and J usage is TRBJ2-7; D assignment may be TRBD1 or TRBD2 (6 bases each). Germline V lookup: CDR1 SGHAT, CDR2 FQNNGV. This CDR3 region has 15 residues. The CDR3 here is CVSSLVARGGGEQYF. The CDR3 coding sequence is TGTGTCAGCAGCTTAGTAGCCAGGGGAGGTGGTGAGCAGTACTTC.